The rows below give T cell receptor beta chains drawn from one sample of a study of blood T cells in healthy people across ages. In TCRdb, the 5' RACE reads were re-called with MiXCR into one record per CDR3 protein. This sample has roughly 1.5 million distinct CDR3 sequences; 35% to 45% occur once, and the top ten carry about 4.1%. The material sequenced was blood. All receptors derive from a young woman in good health. The CDR3 runs from the conserved cysteine through the conserved F or W. D genes are given only for firm matches. A clone size is listed for some rows: how often the clone was seen (once, few, many), or a class if it is expanded.

cdr3_aa cdr3_nt v_call cdr3_length clone_size j_call d_call
CASSPYLEGETGYTF TGCGCCAGCAGCCCTTATTTGGAGGGAGAAACTGGCTACACCTTC TRBV5-1 15 many TRBJ1-2 NA
CASCWAPNQPQHF TGTGCCAGCTGTTGGGCCCCTAATCAGCCCCAGCATTTT TRBV6-5 13 NA TRBJ1-5 NA
CASNYQGGTEAFF TGCGCCAGCAACTACCAGGGGGGCACTGAAGCTTTCTTT TRBV5-1 13 NA TRBJ1-1 TRBD1
CASSQVDVGQGIGVTDTQYF TGCGCCAGCAGCCAAGTCGACGTCGGGCAGGGGATTGGGGTCACAGATACGCAGTATTTT TRBV4-3 20 NA TRBJ2-3 NA
CASSLRRGGGDTQYF TGTGCCAGCAGCTTGAGGCGAGGGGGCGGAGATACGCAGTATTTT TRBV7-2 15 few TRBJ2-3 TRBD1
CASSYSGGRAYGYTF TGTGCCAGCAGTTACTCGGGAGGGAGGGCCTATGGCTACACCTTC TRBV6-5 15 NA TRBJ1-2 NA
CASNQGAGGTNYGYTF TGTGCCAGCAATCAAGGGGCAGGGGGCACTAACTATGGCTACACCTTC TRBV12-3/TRBV12-4 16 NA TRBJ1-2 TRBD1
CASSFHSGGRYNEQFF TGTGCCAGCAGCTTCCACAGCGGGGGGCGATACAATGAGCAGTTCTTC TRBV7-2 16 NA TRBJ2-1 TRBD2
CAISRQGWGTEAFF TGTGCCATCAGTCGACAGGGGTGGGGCACTGAAGCTTTCTTT TRBV10-3 14 NA TRBJ1-1 TRBD1
CASSRGTGVDTDTQYF TGCGCCAGCAGCCGGGGGACAGGGGTTGACACAGATACGCAGTATTTT TRBV5-1 16 few TRBJ2-3 TRBD1
CASTSRLAPSTDTQYF TGTGCCAGCACCTCCCGACTAGCCCCTAGCACAGATACGCAGTATTTT TRBV7-2 16 NA TRBJ2-3 TRBD2
CSAYDRGVSDTQYF TGCAGTGCCTACGACAGGGGAGTTTCAGATACGCAGTATTTT TRBV20-1 14 NA TRBJ2-3 TRBD1
CASSFTLTTGAGDYGYTF TGTGCCAGCAGTTTCACTCTAACCACAGGGGCTGGGGACTATGGCTACACCTTC TRBV27 18 NA TRBJ1-2 TRBD1
CASSVGAVRPGELFF TGTGCCAGCAGCGTGGGGGCCGTGAGACCCGGGGAGCTGTTTTTT TRBV9 15 NA TRBJ2-2 NA
CASSFGKSGQYF TGTGCCAGCAGTTTTGGGAAAAGCGGGCAGTACTTC TRBV27 12 NA TRBJ2-5 NA
CASSLDHISFNYGYTF TGTGCCAGCAGCTTAGATCACATCTCATTCAACTATGGCTACACCTTC TRBV7-2 16 NA TRBJ1-2 NA
CATSDLRDEQFF TGTGCCACCAGTGATTTGCGGGACGAGCAGTTCTTC TRBV24-1 12 NA TRBJ2-1 NA
CASSETDREAQYF TGTGCCAGCAGCGAAACGGACAGGGAAGCGCAGTATTTT TRBV9 13 few TRBJ2-3 TRBD1
CASSFRWESSYEQYF TGTGCCAGCAGTTTCCGGTGGGAGAGCTCCTACGAGCAGTACTTC TRBV13 15 few TRBJ2-7 NA
CASSQGFRDRWGYTF TGCGCCAGCAGCCAAGGATTTAGGGACAGATGGGGCTACACCTTC TRBV4-1 15 few TRBJ1-2 TRBD1
CASSLAGSAEQYF TGTGCCAGCAGCTTAGCGGGGTCCGCCGAGCAGTACTTC TRBV7-6 13 NA TRBJ2-7 NA
CASSTRRLWYTF TGTGCCAGCAGTACTCGACGGCTCTGGTACACCTTC TRBV12-3/TRBV12-4 12 NA TRBJ1-2 NA
CSAKVGTGLLNEQFF TGCAGTGCTAAGGTCGGAACAGGGTTATTGAATGAGCAGTTCTTC TRBV20-1 15 NA TRBJ2-1 NA
CSAVFGGGPQYF TGCAGTGCGGTTTTTGGCGGGGGTCCCCAGTACTTC TRBV20-1 12 few TRBJ2-5 TRBD2
CASSPQSYTREETQYF TGTGCCAGCAGCCCTCAGTCCTATACCAGGGAAGAGACCCAGTACTTC TRBV4-2 16 few TRBJ2-5 NA
CSVEDSGRYGYTF TGCAGCGTTGAAGATTCCGGTCGCTATGGCTACACCTTC TRBV29-1 13 NA TRBJ1-2 NA
CASSFEGGHTEAFF TGTGCCAGCAGTTTCGAAGGCGGGCACACTGAAGCTTTCTTT TRBV27 14 few TRBJ1-1 NA
CASSQGRKRDEKLFF TGCGCCAGCAGCCAGGGGAGGAAGAGGGATGAAAAACTGTTTTTT TRBV4-1 15 NA TRBJ1-4 NA
CASSLGSGGKDTQYF TGTGCCAGCAGCTTGGGTAGCGGGGGTAAAGATACGCAGTATTTT TRBV7-2 15 NA TRBJ2-3 TRBD2
CASSLTGTATNYGYTF TGTGCCAGCAGTTTAACCGGGACAGCCACAAACTATGGCTACACCTTC TRBV2 16 NA TRBJ1-2 TRBD1
CSADDREYNSPLHF TGCAGTGCAGACGACAGGGAATATAATTCACCCCTCCACTTT TRBV20-1 14 NA TRBJ1-6 TRBD1